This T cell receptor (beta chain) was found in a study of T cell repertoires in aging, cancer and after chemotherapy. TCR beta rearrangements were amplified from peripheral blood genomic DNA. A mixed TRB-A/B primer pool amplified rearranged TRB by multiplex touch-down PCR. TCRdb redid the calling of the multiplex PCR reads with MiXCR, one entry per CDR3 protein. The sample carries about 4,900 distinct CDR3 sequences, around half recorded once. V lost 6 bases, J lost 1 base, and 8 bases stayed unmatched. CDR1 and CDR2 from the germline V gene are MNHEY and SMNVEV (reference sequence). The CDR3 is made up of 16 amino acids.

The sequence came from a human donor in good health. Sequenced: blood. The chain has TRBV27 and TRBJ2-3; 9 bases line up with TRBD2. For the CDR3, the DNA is TGTGCCAGCAGCCCACGACTAGCGGACGGCACAGATACGCAGTATTTT. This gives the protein CASSPRLADGTDTQYF.